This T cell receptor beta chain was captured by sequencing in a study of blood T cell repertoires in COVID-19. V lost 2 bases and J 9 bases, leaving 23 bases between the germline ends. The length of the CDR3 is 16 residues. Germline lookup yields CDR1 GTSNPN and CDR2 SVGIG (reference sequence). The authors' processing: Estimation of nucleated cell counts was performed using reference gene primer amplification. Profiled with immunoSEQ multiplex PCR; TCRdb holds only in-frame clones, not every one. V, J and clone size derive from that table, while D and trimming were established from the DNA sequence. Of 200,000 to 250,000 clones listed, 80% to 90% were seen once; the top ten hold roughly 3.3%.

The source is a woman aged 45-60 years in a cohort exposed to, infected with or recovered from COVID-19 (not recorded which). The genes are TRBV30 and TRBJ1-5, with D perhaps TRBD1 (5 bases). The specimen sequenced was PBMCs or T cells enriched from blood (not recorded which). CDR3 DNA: TGTGCCTGGAGTTTCGGCCCCGGGACGGAGGGTTCGCCCCAGCATTTT. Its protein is CAWSFGPGTEGSPQHF.